These 4 T cell receptor beta chains came from one sample sequenced in a study of blood T cells in healthy people across ages. Together with a sample-barcoded 5' primer, a J-beta primer mix was included in a second PCR lasting about 7 to 11 cycles. TCRdb reprocessed the 5' RACE reads with MiXCR, giving one entry per CDR3 protein. The sample holds 650,000 to 800,000 distinct CDR3 sequences; 40% to 50% are singletons and the top ten take about a fifth. Sequenced material: blood. These receptors originate from a man between 60 and 75 years old in good health.

This clonotype was found many times. V is TRBV29-1 and J is TRBJ2-1; 8 bases match TRBD1. Germline CDR1 reads SQVTM; CDR2 reads ANQGSEA. This CDR3 comprises 14 residues. The V gene end was trimmed by 8 bases and the J gene end by 0 bases; junction bases not matched to a gene: 6. CDR3 loop: CSMRGTGSYNEQFF. The CDR3, as DNA: TGCAGCATGAGGGGGACAGGCTCCTACAATGAGCAGTTCTTC.

This clonotype has a handful of counts. CDR3 sequence: CASSLGAGQTQYF. The CDR3 coding sequence is TGTGCCAGCAGCTTGGGAGCGGGGCAGACCCAGTACTTC. The V and J genes are TRBV7-2 and TRBJ2-5; 7 bases line up with TRBD2. The CDR3 has 13 amino acids. Germline V gene sequence: CDR1 SGHTA, CDR2 FQGNSA. V lost 3 bases to trimming and J lost 6 bases; unmatched junction nucleotides: 4.

This sequence joins TRBV29-1 and TRBJ1-2, with 7 bases matching TRBD1. The germline CDR1 and CDR2 sequences are SQVTM and ANQGSEA. This CDR3 has 14 amino acids. With 5 bases clipped from V and 5 bases from J, the junction kept 11 bases outside the gene matches. The DNA of the CDR3 is TGCAGCGTTCAAGGACCAGGGGGTTGGTATGGCTACACCTTC. This encodes CSVQGPGGWYGYTF.

This clonotype was found once. The V and J genes are TRBV5-4 and TRBJ2-3, with unresolved D. The germline V gene has CDR1 SGHNT and CDR2 YYREEE (reference sequence). V dropped 0 bases and J dropped 0 bases, with 11 bases sitting between them. This CDR3 has 16 residues. CDR3 region: CASSLGASPSTDTQYF. The CDR3 DNA reads as TGTGCCAGCAGCTTGGGGGCCAGTCCTAGCACAGATACGCAGTATTTT.